The present T cell receptor beta chain was sequenced within a study of STAT5B mutations in CD4+ large granular lymphocyte leukemia. The study's findings and limits: Higher CD4+ than CD8+ T-LGLL clonality might reflect small sample size. Top patient clones used TRBV06 genes more often: 8/27 versus 2/35 in controls.

Sequencing used immunoSEQ multiplex PCR; TCRdb keeps in-frame clones, though not all of them. The top ten clones hold 0.4% to 0.5% of a sample with about 32,000 clones, 85% to 90% of them seen once. V was trimmed by 6 bases and J by 6 bases, leaving 17 bases between them. Germline V lookup: CDR1 SEHNR, CDR2 FQNEAQ (reference sequence). The CDR3 length is 15 residues. Notes on this clone: Its antigen is unidentified.

Source material: CD4+ T cells from blood buffy coats. The genes are TRBV7-9 and TRBJ2-2, with D unclear. This clonotype was obtained from a human donor in good health. CDR3 sequence reads: CASRHQVPSAGELFF. For the CDR3, the DNA is TGTGCCAGCAGACATCAGGTCCCGTCGGCCGGGGAGCTGTTTTTT.